This TCR beta chain comes out of a study of CD8 T cells in ankylosing spondylitis (dated by TCRdb to about 2017). For the study in its entirety: The study set out to find disease-linked TCR variants by profiling T cell receptor beta repertoires in ankylosing spondylitis patients and healthy donors. The whole study cohort included 85 to 120 healthy donors and 25 ankylosing spondylitis patients. Peripheral blood samples were taken, and synovial fluid was additionally collected from ankylosing spondylitis patients. General conclusions and limits of the study: Some motif variants had previously been reported in the synovial fluid and blood of reactive arthritis patients, which suggests shared mechanisms of disease initiation. The disease-linked clones showed a CD8+ phenotype and occurred at relatively low frequencies in peripheral blood. The disease-linked clones were reported as significantly enriched in matched synovial fluid samples from ankylosing spondylitis patients. Blood from ankylosing spondylitis patients appeared to be characterized by a TCR beta motif composed of 7 to 9 highly homologous amino acid variants.

This clonotype was counted many times. Its binding antigen is unknown. Per-nucleotide qualities are absent, and no much larger clonotype sits a single base away. The cysteine opens and the phenylalanine closes a CDR3 of 13 amino acids. Only CDR3 DNA is held: 39 bases, read in frame from base 1. V loses 0 bases, J loses 3 bases, and the germline ends lie 9 bases apart. The germline V gene (reference sequence) specifies DFQATT as CDR1 and SNEGSKA as CDR2. The sequencer listed for this sample is Illumina HiSeq 2500. TCR beta libraries were prepared by quantitative 5'-RACE with molecular barcodes. The authors processed their data as follows. To identify disease-linked TCR variants, a new computational method was used, one built on a probabilistic model of VDJ rearrangement. TCRdb trimmed public reads at Q25 via fastp, called clones via MiXCR and kept in-frame beta chains. Rows with one shared CDR3 protein collapse into an entry with the most common genes and DNA. The V and J calls here are based on TCRdb, not the publication. Counted in this sample were some 95,000 distinct CDR3 sequences; 8.5% to 9% of them appeared once. Under 6% of the sample goes to the ten largest clones.

The clonotype was recovered from a male donor with ankylosing spondylitis or in good health (not recorded which). The sequence joins TRBV20-1 to TRBJ2-7, and the D gene may be TRBD1, 5 bases matching. Sequencing input: blood, either unsorted or a sorted T cell fraction (not recorded which). The DNA reads TGCAGTGCTAGAGAACCCAGGGACTACGAGCAGTACTTC. It translates as CSAREPRDYEQYF.